The present T cell receptor beta chain was sequenced within a study of shared clonotypes between healthy human individuals. Study-level background: The plates for each donor numbered three CD4 naive, three CD4 memory, two CD8 naive and one CD8 memory.

Study conclusions and caveats: Generally, estimated richness proved larger in naive subsets than it did in memory subsets.

The length of the CDR3 is 12 residues. The V end lost 5 bases, the J end lost 4 bases, and 8 bases lay between the germline ends. Germline CDR1 and CDR2: MNHNY and SVGAGI (reference sequence). Generated by immunoSEQ multiplex PCR, the TCRdb table keeps only in-frame clones and is missing some. Of about a million clones listed, about 75% are singletons. As to this clone: No antigen is known for it.

Sequencing was carried out using memory CD4+ T cells sorted from blood. As to subset: CD45RA-negative fraction. The receptor was derived from a man in his late teens or twenties in good health. The chain has TRBV6-6 and TRBJ1-1; D unresolved. CDR3: CASSLVITEAFF. The CDR3 DNA reads as TGTGCCAGCAGTCTCGTAATCACTGAAGCTTTCTTT.